This T cell receptor beta chain was observed in a study of shared clonotypes between healthy human individuals. Study-wide results and limits: Generally, naive subsets came out with larger estimated richness than memory subsets.

Splitting of each subset's genomic DNA was done evenly across several immunoSEQ plates. TCRdb's copy holds only in-frame clones and misses some; the assay was immunoSEQ multiplex PCR. In the table there are roughly 640,000 clones, around two thirds of which are singletons. V dropped 5 bases and J dropped 0; count of bases not matched to a gene: 4. Germline CDR1 SEHNR, CDR2 FQNEAQ (reference sequence). The CDR3 has 16 amino acids. For this clone: Its matching antigen is unknown.

The investigators split CD4+ cells into a CD45RA+ naive subset and a CD45RA-negative memory subset. The receptor was isolated from a woman in her thirties in good health. V is TRBV7-9 and J is TRBJ2-3; 11 bases map to TRBD2. The sequenced material came from memory CD4+ T cells sorted from blood. Subset given: CD45RA-negative fraction. The CDR3 nucleotides read TGTGCCAGCAGCACGGGACTAGCGGTTAGCACAGATACGCAGTATTTT. Amino acid sequence: CASSTGLAVSTDTQYF.